The clone carrying this T cell receptor (beta chain) was found many times. Its target is unknown. The data derive from a study of human T cells and chemical hapten exposure. Study findings and constraints: TCRs whose frequency exceeded 1 in 1000 remained the same following DPC sensitization. Donors' alopecia may make their immune response differ from healthy people's.

TCRdb fed the RACE reads into MiXCR, producing one record per CDR3 protein. The repertoire holds hundreds of thousands of distinct CDR3 sequences, with under 6.5% as singletons. Time point in this sample: patch test 2, 6 weeks after DPC sensitization. Described treatment: therapeutic diphenylcyclopropenone sensitization with weekly scalp DPC. The sample consisted of whole blood, taken in connection with sensitization to the hapten diphenylcyclopropenone (DPC). The source of this sequence is a woman aged 18-29 years with alopecia areata. Some clones in this sample may be carry-over from other donors' samples.

The CDR3 sequence is CASRVRRDRGMNTEAFF. In DNA form, the CDR3 reads TGTGCCAGCAGAGTACGCCGGGACAGGGGCATGAACACTGAAGCTTTCTTT. The chain has TRBV27 and TRBJ1-1; 10 bases agree with TRBD1. The germline CDR1 and CDR2 sequences are MNHEY and SMNVEV (reference sequence). The CDR3 consists of 17 residues. V lost 6 bases, J lost 0 bases, and 10 bases stayed unmatched.